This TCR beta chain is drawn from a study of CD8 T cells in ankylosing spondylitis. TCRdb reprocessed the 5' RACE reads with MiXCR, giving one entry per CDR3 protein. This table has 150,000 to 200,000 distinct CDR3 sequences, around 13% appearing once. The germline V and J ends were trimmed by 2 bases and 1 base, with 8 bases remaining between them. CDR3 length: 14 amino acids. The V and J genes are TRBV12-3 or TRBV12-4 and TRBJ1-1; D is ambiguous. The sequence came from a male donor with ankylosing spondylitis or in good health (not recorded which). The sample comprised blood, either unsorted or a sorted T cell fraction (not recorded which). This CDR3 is CASSLFSRNTEAFF. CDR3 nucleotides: TGTGCCAGCAGTTTATTCAGTCGGAACACTGAAGCTTTCTTT.